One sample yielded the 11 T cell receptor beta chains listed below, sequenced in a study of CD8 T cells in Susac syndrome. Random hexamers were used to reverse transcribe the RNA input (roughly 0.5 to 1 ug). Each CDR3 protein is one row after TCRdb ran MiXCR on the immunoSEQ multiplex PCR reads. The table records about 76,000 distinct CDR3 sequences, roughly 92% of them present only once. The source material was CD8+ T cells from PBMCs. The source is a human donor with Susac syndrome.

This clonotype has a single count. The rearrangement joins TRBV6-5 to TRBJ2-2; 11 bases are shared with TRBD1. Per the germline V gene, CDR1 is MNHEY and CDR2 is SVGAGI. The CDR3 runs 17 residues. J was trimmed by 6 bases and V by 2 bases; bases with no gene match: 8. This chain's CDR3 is CASSYEAGQGASGELFF. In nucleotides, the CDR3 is TGTGCCAGCAGTTACGAAGCCGGACAGGGGGCGTCCGGGGAGCTGTTTTTT.

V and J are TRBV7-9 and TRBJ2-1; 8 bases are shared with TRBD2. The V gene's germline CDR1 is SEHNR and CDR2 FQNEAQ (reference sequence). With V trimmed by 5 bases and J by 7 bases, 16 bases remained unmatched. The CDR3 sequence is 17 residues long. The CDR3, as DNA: TGTGCCAGCAGCCCCCTAACCGGGACTAGGGGTCTAAATGAGCAGTTCTTC. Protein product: CASSPLTGTRGLNEQFF.

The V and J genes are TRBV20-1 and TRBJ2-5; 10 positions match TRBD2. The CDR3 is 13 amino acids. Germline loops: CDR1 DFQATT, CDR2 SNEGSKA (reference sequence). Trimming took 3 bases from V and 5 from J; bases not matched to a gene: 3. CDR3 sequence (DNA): TGCAGTGCTAGGCCTAGCGGGAGCGAGACCCAGTACTTC. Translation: CSARPSGSETQYF.

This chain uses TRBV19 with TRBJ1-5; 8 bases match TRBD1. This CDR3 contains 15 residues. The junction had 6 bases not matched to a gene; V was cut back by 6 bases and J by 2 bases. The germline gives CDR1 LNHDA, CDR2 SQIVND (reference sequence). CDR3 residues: CASRTKGQGNQPQHF. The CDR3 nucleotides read TGTGCCAGTAGAACCAAGGGACAGGGCAATCAGCCCCAGCATTTT. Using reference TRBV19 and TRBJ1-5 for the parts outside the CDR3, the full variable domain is DGGITQSPKYLFRKEGQNVTLSCEQNLNHDAMYWYRQDPGQGLRLIYYSQIVNDFQKGDIAEGYSVSREKKESFPLTVTSAQKNPTAFYLCASRTKGQGNQPQHFGDGTRLSIL.

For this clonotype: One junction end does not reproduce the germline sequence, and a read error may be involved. The CDR3 DNA follows: TGTGCCAGCAGCCCCCTCGAGCGGTACTTC. Its protein is CASSPLERYF. The chain carries TRBV2 and TRBJ2-7; no reliable D call. Germline-derived CDR1 and CDR2 are SNHLY and FYNNEI. The CDR3 extends over 10 amino acids.

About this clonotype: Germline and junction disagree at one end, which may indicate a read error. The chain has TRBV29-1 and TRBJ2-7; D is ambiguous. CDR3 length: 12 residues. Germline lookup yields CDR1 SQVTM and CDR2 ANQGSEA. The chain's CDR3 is CSVEDQKGIEDF. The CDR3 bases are TGCAGCGTTGAAGATCAAAAGGGAATTGAGGACTTC.

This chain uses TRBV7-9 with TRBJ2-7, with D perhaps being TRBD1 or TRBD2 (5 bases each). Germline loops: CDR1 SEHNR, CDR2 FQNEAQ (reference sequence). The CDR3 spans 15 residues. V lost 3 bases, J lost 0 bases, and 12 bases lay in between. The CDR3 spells CASSLAGTHSYEQYF. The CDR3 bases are TGTGCCAGCAGCTTGGCCGGGACCCACTCCTACGAGCAGTACTTC.

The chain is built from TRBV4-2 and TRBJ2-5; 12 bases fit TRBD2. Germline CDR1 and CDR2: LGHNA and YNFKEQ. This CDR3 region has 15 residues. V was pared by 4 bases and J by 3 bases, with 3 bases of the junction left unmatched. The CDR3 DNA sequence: TGTGCCAGCAGCCGCCGACTAGCGGGGGAAGAGACCCAGTACTTC. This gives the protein CASSRRLAGEETQYF.

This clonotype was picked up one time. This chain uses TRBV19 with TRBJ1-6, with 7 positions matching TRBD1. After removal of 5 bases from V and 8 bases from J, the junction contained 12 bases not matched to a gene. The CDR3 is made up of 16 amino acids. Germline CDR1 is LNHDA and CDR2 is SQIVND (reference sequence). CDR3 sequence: CASSHSGTAGHSPLHF. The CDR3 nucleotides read TGTGCCAGTAGTCATTCAGGGACAGCCGGGCATTCACCCCTCCACTTT.

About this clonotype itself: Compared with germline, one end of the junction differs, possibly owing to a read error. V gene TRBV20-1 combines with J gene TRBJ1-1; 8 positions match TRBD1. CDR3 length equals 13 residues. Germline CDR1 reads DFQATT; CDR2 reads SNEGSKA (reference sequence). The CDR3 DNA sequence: TGCAGTGCTAGACGACAGGGGAACACTGAAGTTTTCTTT. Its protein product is CSARRQGNTEVFF.

CDR3 bases: TGTGCCAGCAGCCAAGATTTCCCAGGGGGCGATGGCTACACCTTC. Translated, it gives CASSQDFPGGDGYTF. The chain has TRBV14 and TRBJ1-2; 8 positions agree with TRBD1. This CDR3 has 15 residues. V was pared by 0 bases and J by 6 bases, with 6 bases of the junction left unmatched. The germline gives CDR1 SGHDN, CDR2 FVKESK.